These 15 T cell receptor beta chains share one sample of origin, sequenced in a study of CD8 T cells in ankylosing spondylitis. TCRdb ran MiXCR on the 5' RACE reads and lists one entry per CDR3 protein. The profile covers fewer than 500,000 distinct CDR3 sequences, with about 25% appearing a single time and about 0.92% taken by the ten largest. Their target antigens are unknown. General study results and limits: Blood from ankylosing spondylitis patients appeared to carry a characteristic eight-variant TCR beta motif.

The sample consisted of blood, either unsorted or a sorted T cell fraction (not recorded which). All receptors derive from a male donor with ankylosing spondylitis.

The gene calls are TRBV6-1 and TRBJ2-2; D not certain. V dropped 2 bases and J dropped 5 bases, with 9 bases sitting between them. CDR3 size: 14 residues. The V gene's germline CDR1 is MNHNS and CDR2 SASEGT. This chain's CDR3 is CASSESAATGELFF. The DNA of the CDR3 is TGTGCCAGCAGTGAAAGTGCCGCTACCGGGGAGCTGTTTTTT.

This clonotype showed up just a few times. The CDR3 reads CSVARSGANVLTF. The CDR3 bases are TGCAGCGTTGCCCGGTCTGGGGCCAACGTCCTGACTTTC. This sequence joins TRBV29-1 and TRBJ2-6; D ambiguous. CDR3 size: 13 residues. V was pared by 4 bases and J by 1 base, with 5 bases between. Germline lookup yields CDR1 SQVTM and CDR2 ANQGSEA.

This clonotype was detected only a few times. The chain combines TRBV20-1 with TRBJ1-2, with 10 nucleotides matching TRBD1. This CDR3 spans 13 amino acids. The germline V gene has CDR1 DFQATT and CDR2 SNEGSKA (reference sequence). Trimming removed 0 bases from V and 7 bases from J; junction bases left unmatched: 2. CDR3 bases: TGCAGTGCTAGAGATTGGACAGGGGGTGGCTACACCTTC. Its translation: CSARDWTGGGYTF.

In its sample, this clonotype was seen a few times. This rearrangement joins TRBV7-7 to TRBJ2-3; D gene unclear. Germline V gives CDR1 SSHAT, CDR2 FNYEAQ (reference sequence). There are 14 residues in the CDR3. Trimming left V 2 bases short and J 5 bases short, with 11 bases between. The CDR3 nucleotides read TGTGCCAGCAGCTTATCGCTAAGAGGAGATACGCAGTATTTT. Its protein product is CASSLSLRGDTQYF. The complete variable domain, with remaining parts taken from reference TRBV7-7 and TRBJ2-3, reads GAGVSQSPRYKVTKRGQDVTLRCDPISSHATLYWYQQALGQGPEFLTYFNYEAQPDKSGLPSDRFSAERPEGSISTLTIQRTEQRDSAMYRCASSLSLRGDTQYFGPGTRLTVL.

The J gene is TRBJ2-1, the V gene TRBV5-1, with TRBD2 matching 10 bases. V dropped 4 bases and J dropped 10; count of bases not matched to a gene: 11. This CDR3 comprises 15 residues. Germline-derived CDR1 and CDR2 are SGHRS and YFSETQ. CDR3 nucleotide sequence: TGCGCCAGCAGCACTTCCAGCGGGAGGGTGAGGGAGCAGTTCTTC. It yields the protein CASSTSSGRVREQFF.

J is TRBJ2-3 and V is TRBV20-1; 11 bases map to TRBD2. This CDR3 comprises 18 residues. Per the germline V gene, CDR1 is DFQATT and CDR2 is SNEGSKA (reference sequence). V gave up 6 bases and J gave up 2 bases; unmatched junction bases: 16. Here the CDR3 DNA reads TGCAGTGCCCAAGGGACTAGCGGATCGAGGGCGTACACAGATACGCAGTATTTT. Protein sequence: CSAQGTSGSRAYTDTQYF.

The V gene is TRBV18, the J gene TRBJ2-1; D unclear. This CDR3 region has 13 residues. V lost 2 bases and J lost 10, with 12 bases in between. CDR1 is KGHSH and CDR2 is LQKENI in the germline V gene. The CDR3 loop reads CASSPTTDREQFF. The DNA for the CDR3 is TGTGCCAGCTCACCAACTACCGACCGAGAGCAGTTCTTC. The variable domain in full, with the rest retrieved from reference TRBV18 and TRBJ2-1, is NAGVMQNPRHLVRRRGQEARLRCSPMKGHSHVYWYRQLPEEGLKFMVYLQKENIIDESGMPKERFSAEFPKEGPSILRIQQVVRGDSAAYFCASSPTTDREQFFGPGTRLTVL.

A few counts support this clonotype. The rearrangement uses TRBV27 and TRBJ2-7, with 11 positions matching TRBD1. The CDR3 length is 16 residues. Germline V gene sequence: CDR1 MNHEY, CDR2 SMNVEV (reference sequence). The ends lost 4 bases at V and 4 bases at J; junction bases unmatched: 9. CDR3 loop: CASSSSPGDRGYEQYF. Here the CDR3 DNA reads TGTGCCAGCAGTTCAAGCCCCGGGGACAGGGGGTACGAGCAGTACTTC.

This clonotype turned up a few times. V and J are TRBV6-1 and TRBJ2-5, with 10 bases aligning to TRBD2. The CDR3 is 14 amino acids. CDR1 and CDR2 (germline): MNHNS, SASEGT. V lost 6 bases, J lost 4 bases, and 5 bases stayed unmatched. The CDR3 nucleotides are TGTGCCAGCAGCCATATAGCGGGAGGAGAGACCCAGTACTTC. Residues: CASSHIAGGETQYF.

The rearrangement links TRBV6-1 to TRBJ2-1, with TRBD2 as a possible D gene (6 bases). In germline, CDR1 is MNHNS, CDR2 SASEGT. CDR3 length: 13 residues. Trimming cost V 6 bases and J 4 bases, with 10 bases left between them. The CDR3 sequence is CASRGEAYNEQFF. The DNA for the CDR3 is TGTGCCAGCAGGGGGGAGGCTTACAATGAGCAGTTCTTC.

V gene TRBV5-1 combines with J gene TRBJ1-1, with a weak D call TRBD1 (5 bases). Trimming took 3 bases from V and 1 from J, leaving 10 bases between them. The CDR3 consists of 14 residues. Germline lookup yields CDR1 SGHRS and CDR2 YFSETQ. Here the CDR3 reads CASSSLGPNTEAFF. The CDR3 DNA is TGCGCCAGCAGCTCATTGGGGCCGAACACTGAAGCTTTCTTT.

The gene calls are TRBV11-2 and TRBJ1-4; tentatively, D is TRBD1 (5 bases). V was clipped by 0 bases and J by 7 bases, with 21 bases between them. This CDR3 spans 18 amino acids. The germline CDR1 and CDR2 sequences are SGHAT and FQNNGV. As DNA, the CDR3 is TGTGCCAGCAGCTTAGAGCTTGACAGCATCCGGTCCGGTGAAAAACTGTTTTTT. Translating it yields CASSLELDSIRSGEKLFF.

This clonotype was seen more than once but under ten times. The rearrangement uses TRBV29-1 and TRBJ2-7, with 8 bases aligning to TRBD1. CDR3 length equals 15 residues. Germline V lookup: CDR1 SQVTM, CDR2 ANQGSEA. V lost 0 bases to trimming and J lost 1 base; unmatched junction nucleotides: 5. The CDR3 region is CSVEDPGQGSYEQYF. The CDR3 DNA is TGCAGCGTTGAAGATCCAGGACAGGGATCCTACGAGCAGTACTTC.

The CDR3 nucleotides are TGCGCCAGCAGCCTCACCGCGTTGGGGCATGAGCAGTTCTTC. Amino acids: CASSLTALGHEQFF. The chain combines TRBV4-1 with TRBJ2-1; the D gene is possibly TRBD1 (5 bases). The CDR3 consists of 14 residues. Trimming left V 4 bases short and J 8 bases short, with 15 bases between. The germline gives CDR1 MGHRA, CDR2 YSYEKL.

This clonotype has a single count. Without the conserved terminal phenylalanine or tryptophan, this CDR3 likely stems from a read error. The chain joins TRBV11-3 to TRBJ2-5, with 7 bases that match TRBD2. CDR3 length: 16 residues. Losses at the gene ends were 5 bases for V and 5 bases for J; bases not matched to a gene: 14. Per germline, CDR1 SGHNT and CDR2 YENEEA. The CDR3 bases are TGTGCCAGCAGCCCCGCACTACTAGCGCGGTACGAGACCCAGTACGTC. It is translated as CASSPALLARYETQYV.